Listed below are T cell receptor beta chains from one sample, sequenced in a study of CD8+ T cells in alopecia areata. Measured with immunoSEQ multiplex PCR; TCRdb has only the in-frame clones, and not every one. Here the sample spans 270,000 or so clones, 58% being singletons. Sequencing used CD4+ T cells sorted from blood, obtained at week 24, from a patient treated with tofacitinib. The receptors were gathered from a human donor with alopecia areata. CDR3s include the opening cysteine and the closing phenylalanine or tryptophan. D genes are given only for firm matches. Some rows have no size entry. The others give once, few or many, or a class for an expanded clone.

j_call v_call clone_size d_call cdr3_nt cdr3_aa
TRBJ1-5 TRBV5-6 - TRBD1 TGTGCCAGCAGCCCCGGGGGGACAGTATTTCAGCCCCAGCATTTT CASSPGGTVFQPQHF
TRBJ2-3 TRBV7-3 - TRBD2 TGTGCCAGCAGCGAAGTCCTAGCGGGCCCTATGGATACGCAGTATTTT CASSEVLAGPMDTQYF
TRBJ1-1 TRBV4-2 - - TGTGCCAGCAGCCGAGACCAGGGGACCACTGAAGCTTTCTTT CASSRDQGTTEAFF
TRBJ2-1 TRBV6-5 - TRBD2 TGTGCCAGCGGGGGACTAGGTTACAATGAGCAGTTCTTC CASGGLGYNEQFF
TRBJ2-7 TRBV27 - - TGTGCCAGCAGCCTTGAGGGAGGCGAGCAGTACTTC CASSLEGGEQYF
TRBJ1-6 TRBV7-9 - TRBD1 TGTGCCAGCAGCTCGCCGGGACAGCATAATTCACCCCTCCACTTT CASSSPGQHNSPLHF
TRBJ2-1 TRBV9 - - TGTGCCAGCAGCGTAGCTAGTAGCTCCTACAATGAGCAGTTCTTC CASSVASSSYNEQFF
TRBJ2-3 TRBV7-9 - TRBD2 TGTGCCAGCAGCTCCTCGGGGGGAGATACGCAGTATTTT CASSSSGGDTQYF
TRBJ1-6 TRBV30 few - TGTGCCTGGAGTATGAGGGATTCACCCCTCCACTTT CAWSMRDSPLHF
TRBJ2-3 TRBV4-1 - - TGCGCCAGCAGCCAAATCGGACAAAAGAGGACAGATACGCAGTATTTT CASSQIGQKRTDTQYF
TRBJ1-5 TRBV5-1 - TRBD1 TGCGCCAGCAGCTTGGGGTCAGGGGGAGGTCAGCCCCAGCATTTT CASSLGSGGGQPQHF
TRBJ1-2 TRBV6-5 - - TGTGCCAGCACGTCGAGGCTCGTCTATGGCTACACCTTC CASTSRLVYGYTF
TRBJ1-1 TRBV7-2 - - TGTGCCAGCAGCTTAGGTTTGGGCATCCGTCGAGATGAAGCTTTCTTT CASSLGLGIRRDEAFF
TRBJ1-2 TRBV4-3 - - TGCGCCAGCAGCCATTTGGGGAACCAAGGCTACACCTTC CASSHLGNQGYTF
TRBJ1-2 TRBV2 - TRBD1 TGTGTCAGCAGTGAGTTCCAGGGGGCAAGTGGCTACACCTTC CVSSEFQGASGYTF
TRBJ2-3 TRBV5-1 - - TGCGCCAGCAGCGACGGGTCACCCACAGATACGCAGTATTTT CASSDGSPTDTQYF
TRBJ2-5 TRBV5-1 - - TGCGCCAGCAGCTACAGTAGAGGAGAGACCCAGTACTTC CASSYSRGETQYF
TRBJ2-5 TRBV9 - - TGTGCCAGCAGCGGTCGGGGAGGAGAAGAGACCCAGTACTTC CASSGRGGEETQYF
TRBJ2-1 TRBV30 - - TGTGCCCGAGCGGGCCTTAGCTCCTACAATGAGCAGTTCTTC CARAGLSSYNEQFF
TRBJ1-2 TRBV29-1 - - TGCAGCGTTGAAGACAGGGGCTACTATGGCTACACCTTC CSVEDRGYYGYTF
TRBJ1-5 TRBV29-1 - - TGCAGCGTTGGAGGAGGAGGTCAGCCCCAGCATTTT CSVGGGGQPQHF
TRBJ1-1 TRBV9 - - TGTGCCAGCAGCGTAGGAATAGGACAAGGGAACACTGAAGCTTTCTTT CASSVGIGQGNTEAFF
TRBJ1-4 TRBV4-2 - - TGTGCCAGCAGCTACCCCGACAGGAATGAAAAACTGTTTTTT CASSYPDRNEKLFF
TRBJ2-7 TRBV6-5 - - TGTGCCAGCAGTTACGCGCTAGGCTACGAGCAGTACTTC CASSYALGYEQYF
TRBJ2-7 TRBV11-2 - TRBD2 TGTGCCAGCAACCTGGGACTAGCGGGGGGCCAGCAGTACTTC CASNLGLAGGQQYF
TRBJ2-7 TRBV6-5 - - TGTGCCAGCAGCAGGGACCTTACCTACGAGCAGTACTTC CASSRDLTYEQYF
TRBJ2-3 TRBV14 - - TGTGCCAGCAGCCAAGGGTACGAGAGGGATACGCAGTATTTT CASSQGYERDTQYF
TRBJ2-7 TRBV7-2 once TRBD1 TGTGCCAGCAGCTTCCGGACAGGGGTCTACGAGCAGTACTTC CASSFRTGVYEQYF
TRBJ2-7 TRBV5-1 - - TGCGCCAGCAGCTACCTAGACAGGAACTCCTACGAGCAGTACTTC CASSYLDRNSYEQYF
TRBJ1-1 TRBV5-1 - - TGCGCCAGCAGCTTGGGAGGGGGAAGGAGCACTGAAGCTTTCTTT CASSLGGGRSTEAFF
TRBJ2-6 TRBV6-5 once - TGTGCCAGCAGTTACCGTACACGCTCTGGGGCCAACGTCCTGACTTTC CASSYRTRSGANVLTF
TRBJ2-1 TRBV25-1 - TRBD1 TGTGCCAGCAGTGTGGGACAGGGTGTCAATGAGCAGTTCTTC CASSVGQGVNEQFF
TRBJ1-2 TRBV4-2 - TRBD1 TGTGCCAGCAGCCAACGCGGACAGGATATTAACTATGGCTACACCTTC CASSQRGQDINYGYTF
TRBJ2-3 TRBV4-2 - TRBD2 TGTGCCAGCAGCCAAAACCCAGCGGGGGGGCGCCCAGATACGCAGTATTTT CASSQNPAGGRPDTQYF
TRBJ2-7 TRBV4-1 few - TGCGCCAGCAGCCAAGATCCTGACCGCAGTTCCTACGAGCAGTACTTC CASSQDPDRSSYEQYF
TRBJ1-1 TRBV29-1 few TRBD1 TGCAGCGGGGGACAGGGATACACTGAAGCTTTCTTT CSGGQGYTEAFF
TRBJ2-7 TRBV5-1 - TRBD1 TGCGCCAGCAGCCCTGACAGGGACCCCCTCTCCTACGAGCAGTACTTC CASSPDRDPLSYEQYF
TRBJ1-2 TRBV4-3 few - TGCGCCAGCAGCCAAGGGGGGAATCGAGGCTACACCTTC CASSQGGNRGYTF
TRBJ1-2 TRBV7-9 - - TGTGCCAGCAGCTTTTCTGATTTCGGTCCCCTCCTCTATGGCTACACCTTC CASSFSDFGPLLYGYTF
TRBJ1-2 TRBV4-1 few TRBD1 TGCGCCAGCAGCCAGACAGGGAACTATGGCTACACCTTC CASSQTGNYGYTF
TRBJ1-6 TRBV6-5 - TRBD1 TGTGCCAGCAGTTACGGGGGAGCAGGGGGCAATTCACCCCTCCACTTT CASSYGGAGGNSPLHF